Listed below are T cell receptor beta chains from one sample, sequenced in a study of cytomegalovirus exposure and HLA in healthy donors. Data came from immunoSEQ multiplex PCR; TCRdb stores just in-frame clones and leaves some out. The repertoire holds fewer than 55,000 clones, 55% to 80% seen once, with 22% in the top ten. Sequencing was performed on PBMCs. The receptors derive from a woman between 45 and 65 years old in good health and CMV-seropositive. CDR3s include the opening cysteine and the closing phenylalanine or tryptophan. The D gene is left open where the match is weak. Clone size is given for some rows only: seen once, a few or many times, or a class if the clone is expanded.

TRBJ1-5 - - 14 TRBV28 TGTGCCACCTCCCCTCGCGGGGGCATCCAGCCCCAGCATTTT CATSPRGGIQPQHF
TRBJ2-5 TRBD2 once 15 TRBV4-1 TGCGCCAGCAGCCAAAATAGCGGGAGGCGAGAGACCCAGTACTTC CASSQNSGRRETQYF
TRBJ1-5 - - 14 TRBV28 TGTGCCAGCAGTTTTTCCGGGGGAGGTCAGCCCCAGCATTTT CASSFSGGGQPQHF
TRBJ2-1 TRBD2 few 13 TRBV29-1 TGCAGCGCGGGGACTAGCCCCACCAATGAGCAGTTCTTC CSAGTSPTNEQFF
TRBJ2-3 - - 16 TRBV7-6 TGTGCCAGCAGCTTAGGATTGTCGGGGAACACAGATACGCAGTATTTT CASSLGLSGNTDTQYF
TRBJ2-3 TRBD2 - 14 TRBV30 TGTGCCTGGAGTGTAAAAGCGGGAGGAGATACGCAGTATTTT CAWSVKAGGDTQYF
TRBJ2-1 TRBD1 - 14 TRBV6-4 TGTGCCAGCAGGGGGGACAGGGCGCGAAATGAGCAGTTCTTC CASRGDRARNEQFF
TRBJ2-7 - few 15 TRBV4-3 TGCGCCAGCAGCCAAGACGGCGAACAGTCCTACGAGCAGTACTTC CASSQDGEQSYEQYF
TRBJ1-5 TRBD1 - 13 TRBV27 TGTGCCAGCAGCAAGAACAGGGGACAGCCCCAGCATTTT CASSKNRGQPQHF
TRBJ1-1 - - 13 TRBV29-1 TGCAGCGTTCGTAAGGGGGACGGGACTGAAGCTTTCTTT CSVRKGDGTEAFF
TRBJ2-1 TRBD1 - 15 TRBV5-1 TGCGCCAGCAGCCCTACGGGACAGGGTCGGAATGAGCAGTTCTTC CASSPTGQGRNEQFF
TRBJ2-7 TRBD1 - 14 TRBV10-2 TGCGCCAGCAGTGCGGGACAGGGAACCTACGAGCAGTACTTC CASSAGQGTYEQYF
TRBJ1-3 - - 16 TRBV5-1 TGCGCCAGCAGCGGGGGACAACTAAGCTCTGGAAACACCATATATTTT CASSGGQLSSGNTIYF
TRBJ2-7 - once 12 TRBV29-1 TGCAGCGTTGGGACGGACAGCTACGAGCAGTACTTC CSVGTDSYEQYF
TRBJ1-1 - once 14 TRBV7-6 TGTGCCAGCAGCAAGCAGGGTCGGGGGACTGAAGCTTTCTTT CASSKQGRGTEAFF
TRBJ2-7 TRBD2 - 16 TRBV6-6 TGTGCCAGCAGTTACTCGCGGGAGGGCCCTTTTTCAGAGCAGTACTTC CASSYSREGPFSEQYF
TRBJ2-5 TRBD1 - 14 TRBV2 TGTGCCAGCAGGAAACAGGGGGGAAAAGAGGCCCAGTACTTC CASRKQGGKEAQYF
TRBJ1-6 - - 16 TRBV7-2 TGTGCCAGCAGCTTAGGTTTCAACGCAGGGGATTCACCCCTCCACTTT CASSLGFNAGDSPLHF
TRBJ2-7 - few 14 TRBV28 TGTGCCAGCACCTCTGGTGTGGGAGCCTACGAGCAGTACTTC CASTSGVGAYEQYF
TRBJ2-1 TRBD2 - 15 TRBV18 TGTGCCAGCTCACGCACTAGCGGGAGGTCCGGTGAGCAGTTCTTC CASSRTSGRSGEQFF
TRBJ1-1 TRBD1 - 15 TRBV5-4 TGTGCCAGCAGCTTTGAGACAGGGGGAGACACTGAAGCTTTCTTT CASSFETGGDTEAFF
TRBJ1-2 TRBD1 - 13 TRBV2 TGTGCCAGGTCCGGGACAGGGAACGATGGCTACACCTTC CARSGTGNDGYTF
TRBJ2-1 TRBD2 - 17 TRBV14 TGTGCCAGCAGCCAGGTCTGGACTAGCGGGGGTTACAATGAGCAGTTCTTC CASSQVWTSGGYNEQFF
TRBJ2-3 TRBD2 - 16 TRBV19 TGTGCCAGTAGTATCCCTAGCGGGAACACACGAGATACGCAGTATTTT CASSIPSGNTRDTQYF
TRBJ1-5 - few 14 TRBV19 TGTGCCAGTACCCCTGACAGCACCAATCAGCCCCAGCATTTT CASTPDSTNQPQHF
TRBJ2-5 TRBD2 - 17 TRBV4-1 TGCGCCAGCAGCCAAGATTACCCAGGGATAGCGGGAGAGACCCAGTACTTC CASSQDYPGIAGETQYF
TRBJ1-2 - - 13 TRBV5-1 TGCGCCAGCAGCTTGGACAGAGACTATGGCTACACCTTC CASSLDRDYGYTF
TRBJ2-4 TRBD1 - 17 TRBV19 TGTGCCAGTAGTACTCGGGGACAGACCCTAGCCAAAAACATTCAGTACTTC CASSTRGQTLAKNIQYF
TRBJ2-7 TRBD1 once 13 TRBV2 TGTGCCAGCAATAGACAGGGTCTGGACGAGCAGTACTTC CASNRQGLDEQYF
TRBJ1-5 - few 13 TRBV2 TGTGCCAGCAGGGCAGGTCGAAATCAGCCCCAGCATTTT CASRAGRNQPQHF
TRBJ1-1 - - 11 TRBV20-1 TGCAGTGCTAGGGGCCCAACTGAAGCTTTCTTT CSARGPTEAFF
TRBJ2-1 TRBD1 - 16 TRBV4-2 TGTGCCAGCAGCCAAGATCTCCAGGGGGCTATGGATGAGCAGTTCTTC CASSQDLQGAMDEQFF
TRBJ1-5 - - 14 TRBV6-5 TGTGCCAGCGGATTTAAGGAGGGCAATCAGCCCCAGCATTTT CASGFKEGNQPQHF
TRBJ1-1 TRBD1 - 15 TRBV6-6 TGTGCCAGCAGTTTGCGGACAGGGATGAACACTGAAGCTTTCTTT CASSLRTGMNTEAFF
TRBJ2-2 - - 13 TRBV18 TGTGCCAGCTCACCACCCCGTACCGGGGAGCTGTTTTTT CASSPPRTGELFF
TRBJ2-7 TRBD1 - 16 TRBV27 TGTGCCAGCAGTGCACAGGGGGCGATCCCCTCCTACGAGCAGTACTTC CASSAQGAIPSYEQYF
TRBJ1-4 - once 14 TRBV6-1 TGTGCCAGCAGTGAAGCGGGGCGGAGTTATAGACTGTTTTTT CASSEAGRSYRLFF
TRBJ2-1 TRBD2 - 17 TRBV4-1 TGCGCCAGCAGCCAAGATCCGACTAGCGGGAGCCACATTGAGCAGTTCTTC CASSQDPTSGSHIEQFF
TRBJ2-5 - - 13 TRBV6-5 TGTGCCAGCAGTACTCTAGGTTCAGAGACCCAGTACTTC CASSTLGSETQYF
TRBJ1-2 - - 15 TRBV16 TGTGCCAGCAGCCAATCGTTTTCGGGGGACTATGGCTACACCTTC CASSQSFSGDYGYTF
TRBJ1-4 - few 14 TRBV6-5 TGTGCCAGCAGTTCGACAGAGACTCTTGAAAAACTGTTTTTT CASSSTETLEKLFF
TRBJ1-6 - - 13 TRBV28 TGTGCCGCCCGGTCAGGGAATAATTCACCCCTCCACTTT CAARSGNNSPLHF
TRBJ2-1 - - 15 TRBV7-8 TGTGCCAGCAGCTTATCCCCAAACGGGGGTAATGAGCAGTTCTTC CASSLSPNGGNEQFF
TRBJ2-6 - - 15 TRBV13 TGTGCCAGCAGCCCCACAGGGACTGGGGCCAACGTCCTGACTTTC CASSPTGTGANVLTF
TRBJ2-6 - - 15 TRBV28 TGTGCCAGTTCCACAGGGCCTTCTGGGGCCAACGTCCTGACTTTC CASSTGPSGANVLTF
TRBJ1-4 - - 14 TRBV7-2 TGTGCCAGCAGCTCGGGAGGCAAAAATGAAAAACTGTTTTTT CASSSGGKNEKLFF
TRBJ2-7 - - 12 TRBV28 TGTGCCAGCAAAAGGATCGGGTACGAGCAGTACTTC CASKRIGYEQYF
TRBJ2-2 - - 16 TRBV6-5 TGTGCCAGCAGTTCTTCCGGGACACCGAACACCGGGGAGCTGTTTTTT CASSSSGTPNTGELFF
TRBJ1-5 TRBD1 - 14 TRBV6-6 TGTGCCAGCGGGACCGGACAGGGCCGACAGCCCCAGCATTTT CASGTGQGRQPQHF
TRBJ2-6 TRBD1 - 18 TRBV19 TGTGCCAGTAGTATAGTCGAAGGGGGCCTCTCTGGGGCCAACGTCCTGACTTTC CASSIVEGGLSGANVLTF
TRBJ1-5 TRBD1 - 15 TRBV18 TGTGCCAGCTCACCAAGTTACAGGGGAAATCAGCCCCAGCATTTT CASSPSYRGNQPQHF
TRBJ1-1 - - 16 TRBV5-1 TGCGCCAGCAGCTCGACCCGCCAGGGGAAGAACACTGAAGCTTTCTTT CASSSTRQGKNTEAFF
TRBJ1-1 - - 15 TRBV6-1 TGTGCCAGCACCCTTCTGGGGGGACTGAACACTGAAGCTTTCTTT CASTLLGGLNTEAFF
TRBJ2-2 - - 14 TRBV2 TGTGCCGGCAACAGGGTCGGAATTGGCGGGGAGCTGTTTTTT CAGNRVGIGGELFF
TRBJ2-4 - - 13 TRBV4-3 TGCGCCAGCAGCCAAGATGGGGGGAACATTCAGTACTTC CASSQDGGNIQYF
TRBJ1-1 - - 15 TRBV18 TGTGCCAGCTCACCATCAGGGGCACTGAACACTGAAGCTTTCTTT CASSPSGALNTEAFF
TRBJ1-5 TRBD1 - 17 TRBV2 TGTGCCAGCAGTGACGGGCAGGGGGTTTGGAGCAATCAGCCCCAGCATTTT CASSDGQGVWSNQPQHF
TRBJ1-3 TRBD1 - 14 TRBV4-3 TGCGCCAGCAGATCCGACAGGGCTGGAAACACCATATATTTT CASRSDRAGNTIYF
TRBJ2-3 TRBD2 - 15 TRBV30 TGTGCCTGGAGTAACCCTAGCGGGAGCACAGATACGCAGTATTTT CAWSNPSGSTDTQYF
TRBJ2-1 TRBD1 - 16 TRBV9 TGTGCCAGCAGCGCAATCGGGACAGGGGCCTACAATGAGCAGTTCTTC CASSAIGTGAYNEQFF